These 21 T cell receptor beta chains share one sample of origin, sequenced in a study of Ad26.COV2.S vaccination and SARS-CoV-2 variants. Sequencing used immunoSEQ multiplex PCR; TCRdb keeps in-frame clones, though not all of them. The sample lists about 680,000 clones, around 90% occurring once. Treatment here: 15 to 20 received Ad26.COV2.S at low or high dose, single or two shots; five or six received placebo; per-sample allocation not given. The study sampled participants on day 63 after the first vaccine or placebo injection. The sequencing used peripheral blood, collected in a trial of Ad26.COV2.S vaccine versus placebo. The receptors come from a person between 18 and 60 years old who received the Ad26.COV2.S COVID-19 vaccine or a placebo.

About this clone: Within the sample, other DNA sequences also encode this same CDR3. This chain uses TRBV20-1 with TRBJ1-2; the D is unclear. CDR3 length: 11 residues. Germline CDR1 and CDR2: DFQATT and SNEGSKA (reference sequence). V lost 2 bases and J lost 7, with 8 bases in between. Here the CDR3 DNA reads TGCAGTGCTAGAAGGGAAGGTGGCTACACCTTC. It is translated as CSARREGGYTF.

The sample holds one count of this clone. The gene calls are TRBV12-5 and TRBJ2-3, with TRBD2 identical over 13 bases. The CDR3 spans 16 residues. After removal of 9 bases from V and 1 base from J, the junction contained 7 bases not matched to a gene. The germline V gene has CDR1 LGHNT and CDR2 FRNRAP. This CDR3 is CASLTSGGSGTDTQYF. CDR3 in DNA: TGTGCTAGCCTGACTAGCGGGGGGTCTGGCACAGATACGCAGTATTTT. The full variable domain, its missing parts supplied by reference TRBV12-5 and TRBJ2-3, is DARVTQTPRHKVTEMGQEVTMRCQPILGHNTVFWYRQTMMQGLELLAYFRNRAPLDDSGMPKDRFSAEMPDATLATLKIQPSEPRDSAVYFCASLTSGGSGTDTQYFGPGTRLTVL.

The V gene is TRBV2, the J gene TRBJ1-5; possible D gene TRBD1, 6 bases. The ends were cut back, 4 bases at V and 0 bases at J, with 10 bases in the middle. This CDR3 has 15 amino acids. CDR1 is SNHLY and CDR2 is FYNNEI in the germline V gene. This CDR3 is CASSGTVNSNQPQHF. The CDR3 nucleotides read TGTGCCAGCAGTGGGACAGTTAATAGCAATCAGCCCCAGCATTTT. The full variable domain, rest sourced from reference TRBV2 and TRBJ1-5, is EPEVTQTPSHQVTQMGQEVILRCVPISNHLYFYWYRQILGQKVEFLVSFYNNEISEKSEIFDDQFSVERPDGSNFTLKIRSTKLEDSAMYFCASSGTVNSNQPQHFGDGTRLSIL.

V gene TRBV7-9 combines with J gene TRBJ2-7; no definite D call. The CDR3 has 12 amino acids. The germline CDR1 and CDR2 sequences are SEHNR and FQNEAQ (reference sequence). Between the trimmed V and J ends, which lost 6 bases and 3 bases, there was a span of 9 bases. For the CDR3, the DNA is TGTGCCAGCAGTACCGGCGGCTACGAGCAGTACTTC. Translation gives CASSTGGYEQYF.

The chain couples TRBV5-8 to TRBJ1-6, with D unresolved. This CDR3 contains 13 residues. The V gene lost 0 bases and the J gene lost 9 bases, with 7 bases spanning the gap. Germline V lookup: CDR1 SGHTS, CDR2 YDEGEE. CDR3 coding DNA: TGTGCCAGCAGCTTGGGGCGGGGTTCACCCCTCCACTTT. Translated, it gives CASSLGRGSPLHF.

The chain couples TRBV7-3 to TRBJ2-7, with unresolved D. CDR3 length: 13 amino acids. The V gene lost 4 bases and the J gene lost 7 bases, with 14 bases spanning the gap. Germline assignment: CDR1 SGHTA and CDR2 FQGTGA. The CDR3 coding sequence is TGTGCCAGCAGCTCCCAGGCGCTGGGGGAGCAGTACTTC. Encoded protein: CASSSQALGEQYF.

Points on this clone: Other nucleotide sequences from this sample produce the same CDR3. V and J are TRBV5-1 and TRBJ1-2; perhaps TRBD1 as D (6 bases). CDR3 length: 14 residues. Per the germline V gene, CDR1 is SGHRS and CDR2 is YFSETQ. V dropped 0 bases and J dropped 5 bases, with 11 bases sitting between them. The CDR3 reads CASSLEQGGYGYTF. For the CDR3, the DNA is TGCGCCAGCAGCTTGGAACAGGGTGGTTATGGCTACACCTTC.

The chain carries TRBV29-1 and TRBJ2-1, with a possible D match to TRBD1 (6 bases). The CDR3 consists of 14 residues. Germline assignment: CDR1 SQVTM and CDR2 ANQGSEA. V was clipped by 1 base and J by 7 bases, with 14 bases between them. The CDR3 region has the DNA TGCAGCGTTGAAGGGTGGGCAGGGGAGAATGAGCAGTTCTTC. Translated, it gives CSVEGWAGENEQFF.

This clone was seen only once. J is TRBJ2-7 and V is TRBV27; 8 bases align to TRBD2. The germline V gene encodes CDR1 MNHEY and CDR2 SMNVEV (reference sequence). V gave up 7 bases and J gave up 2 bases; unmatched junction bases: 13. The CDR3 length is 16 residues. The CDR3, as DNA: TGTGCCAGCACCCCAGGCCCCACTAGCGGACCCTACGAGCAGTACTTC. It yields the protein CASTPGPTSGPYEQYF.

This clone appeared a single time. The chain joins TRBV7-8 to TRBJ2-1; TRBD2 agrees at 7 bases. CDR1 is SGHVS, CDR2 FQNEAQ, per germline. The CDR3 covers 13 residues. Trimming took 5 bases from V and 9 from J; bases not matched to a gene: 7. CDR3 region: CASSPVGGGEQFF. The CDR3 region has the DNA TGTGCCAGCAGCCCCGTCGGCGGGGGTGAGCAGTTCTTC.

The CDR3 DNA is TGTGCCAGCCGACAGTCTTATAGCAATCAGCCCCAGCATTTT. Translating it yields CASRQSYSNQPQHF. V and J are TRBV6-5 and TRBJ1-5; D is perhaps TRBD1 (5 bases). Germline V gene data show CDR1 as MNHEY and CDR2 as SVGAGI. This CDR3 region has 14 residues. V dropped 8 bases and J dropped 0 bases, with 11 bases sitting between them.

The CDR3: CASSEGWNYEQFF. CDR3 sequence (DNA): TGTGCCAGCAGTGAAGGCTGGAATTATGAGCAGTTCTTC. This chain links TRBV6-1 with TRBJ2-1; D ambiguous. Germline V CDR1 and CDR2: MNHNS, SASEGT. The CDR3 is made up of 13 amino acids. Deletions cut 1 base from V and 8 bases from J, with 9 bases between.

The chain links TRBV19 to TRBJ1-3, with D possibly being TRBD1 (6 bases). Germline lookup yields CDR1 LNHDA and CDR2 SQIVND (reference sequence). The CDR3 length is 16 residues. The V gene lost 5 bases and the J gene lost 0 bases, with 14 bases spanning the gap. The CDR3: CASSPSGGLSGNTIYF. The CDR3 DNA sequence: TGTGCCAGTAGTCCCTCTGGGGGCCTCTCTGGAAACACCATATATTTT.

This chain uses TRBV19 with TRBJ2-2; D uncertain. With 4 bases removed from V and 3 bases from J, the gap between germline ends came to 12 bases. The CDR3 has 15 residues. Germline lookup yields CDR1 LNHDA and CDR2 SQIVND (reference sequence). The chain's CDR3 is CASSRPDTYTGELFF. The CDR3 bases are TGTGCCAGTAGTAGACCCGACACATACACCGGGGAGCTGTTTTTT.

The chain has TRBV28 and TRBJ1-5; no clear D. V shed 3 bases and J shed 0 bases, with 6 bases lying between them. This CDR3 spans 14 amino acids. The germline V gene has CDR1 MDHEN and CDR2 SYDVKM. CDR3 loop: CASSFPYSNQPQHF. In DNA, the CDR3 is TGTGCCAGCAGTTTCCCATATAGCAATCAGCCCCAGCATTTT.

The chain has TRBV5-6 and TRBJ2-5; 8 nucleotides align to TRBD1. The J segment lost 1 base and the V segment lost 6 bases, leaving 14 bases of the junction unmatched. This CDR3 spans 17 amino acids. CDR1 SGHDT and CDR2 YYEEEE come from the germline V gene. CDR3 sequence reads: CASMTLTGDRSQETQYF. CDR3 coding DNA: TGTGCCAGCATGACTTTGACAGGGGATCGAAGCCAAGAGACCCAGTACTTC.

This clone showed up just once. The rearrangement uses TRBV15 and TRBJ1-6, with D perhaps TRBD1 (5 bases). The CDR3 sequence is 17 residues long. Trimming took 4 bases from V and 0 from J, leaving 13 bases between them. Germline CDR1 and CDR2: LNHNV and YYDKDF (reference sequence). DNA for the CDR3: TGTGCCACCAGCACCCGGGACCGGAGCTCCTATAATTCACCCCTCCACTTT. It encodes CATSTRDRSSYNSPLHF.

Here the CDR3 reads CASSQASYEQYF. In nucleotides, the CDR3 is TGTGCCAGCAGCCAGGCAAGCTACGAGCAGTACTTC. The chain combines TRBV6-5 with TRBJ2-7; D is uncertain. The V end was cut by 6 bases, the J end by 3 bases, with 9 bases between. Germline V gives CDR1 MNHEY, CDR2 SVGAGI. This CDR3 region has 12 residues.

The gene calls are TRBV27 and TRBJ2-4, with TRBD1 matching over 9 bases. Germline CDR1 is MNHEY and CDR2 is SMNVEV (reference sequence). Trimming at V came to 3 bases and at J to 6 bases, leaving 0 bases not matched to a gene. The CDR3 runs 13 residues. DNA for the CDR3: TGTGCCAGCAGTTTGACAGGGGGAAACATTCAGTACTTC. Translating gives CASSLTGGNIQYF.

The gene calls are TRBV27 and TRBJ2-2; D is unclear. Per germline, CDR1 MNHEY and CDR2 SMNVEV (reference sequence). The CDR3 length is 13 residues. The germline V and J ends were trimmed by 4 bases and 4 bases, with 7 bases remaining between them. The CDR3 nucleotides are TGTGCCAGCAGTTATGGTTTCACCGGGGAGCTGTTTTTT. Residues: CASSYGFTGELFF.

V gene TRBV5-5 combines with J gene TRBJ1-1; D gene ambiguous. From germline, CDR1 is SGHKS and CDR2 YYEKEE (reference sequence). The CDR3 spans 12 residues. The V end lost 2 bases, the J end lost 3 bases, and 5 bases lay between the germline ends. CDR3 in DNA: TGTGCCAGCAGCTTACAAGACACTGAAGCTTTCTTT. Encoded protein: CASSLQDTEAFF.